Detailed here is one T cell receptor beta chain. The data derive from a study of shared clonotypes between healthy human individuals. Sorted-subset replicate PCR reactions were performed with 150 to 200 ng DNA, corresponding to some 32,000 T cell genomes. Produced via immunoSEQ multiplex PCR; TCRdb's table is partial and in-frame only. The sample includes about 660,000 clones, over 65% seen only once; the top ten take 1.5% to 2%. The V gene lost 4 bases and the J gene lost 2 bases, with 19 bases spanning the gap. CDR1 is MGHDK and CDR2 is SYGVNS in the germline V gene. The CDR3 is 17 residues long. The specimen sequenced was memory CD4+ T cells sorted from blood. Noted subset: CD45RA-negative fraction. The chain has TRBV25-1 and TRBJ2-3; TRBD1 or TRBD2 may be the D gene (6 bases each). This clonotype was sampled from a woman in her twenties or thirties in good health. Written as DNA, the CDR3 is TGTGCCAGCAGTGGCCCCGAAGGGGGACTTTTCACAGATACGCAGTATTTT. Protein product: CASSGPEGGLFTDTQYF. Full variable domain (missing parts from reference TRBV25-1 and TRBJ2-3): EADIYQTPRYLVIGTGKKITLECSQTMGHDKMYWYQQDPGMELHLIHYSYGVNSTEKGDLSSESTVSRIRTEHFPLTLESARPSHTSQYLCASSGPEGGLFTDTQYFGPGTRLTVL.